This T cell receptor beta chain was retrieved from a study of blood T cell repertoires in COVID-19. This CDR3 has 17 residues. Here immunoSEQ multiplex PCR was the method, and the copy in TCRdb shows in-frame clones only, minus some. The sample has about 55,000 clones, 88% seen once. The receptor comes from a man in his sixties with active COVID-19. The sequenced sample consisted of peripheral blood. The chain has TRBV21-1 and TRBJ1-5; the table's D call, TRBD1, was not checked against the DNA. TRBV21-1 is deemed a pseudogene. The CDR3 sequence: CASSTRDRWHSNQPQHF. Here the CDR3 DNA reads TGTGCCAGCAGCACCCGGGACAGGTGGCATAGCAATCAGCCCCAGCATTTT.